These T cell receptor beta chains were read from a single sample in a study of T cells in Graves' hyperthyroidism and ophthalmopathy. TCRdb ran MiXCR on the multiplex PCR reads and lists one entry per CDR3 protein. The table has 480,000 or so distinct CDR3 sequences, approximately 48% seen once; the top ten hold roughly 45%. Sample: peripheral blood or thyroid tissue (not recorded which). The source is an adult woman with Graves' disease, either hyperthyroidism or ophthalmopathy (not recorded which). Each CDR3 is given with its conserved first and last residue. A D gene is named only where the DNA matches it firmly. Clone size is shown for a subset of rows, as once, few, many or a class of expanded clone.

many	TRBV4-1	.	TRBJ2-7	CASSHRAERPPGEQYF	TGCGCCAGCAGCCACCGAGCGGAGCGTCCCCCGGGCGAGCAGTACTTC
.	TRBV10-3	.	TRBJ1-5	CAISDRGNQPQHF	TGTGCCATCAGTGACAGGGGCAATCAGCCCCAGCATTTT
few	TRBV5-1	.	TRBJ2-5	CASSLRVGTRYF	TGCGCCAGCAGCTTGAGAGTCGGGACCCGGTACTTC
.	TRBV2	.	TRBJ1-4	CASTQRATRGEKLFF	TGTGCCAGCACCCAACGGGCGACAAGGGGGGAAAAACTGTTTTTT
.	TRBV20-1	.	TRBJ1-1	CSARDLRANTEAFF	TGCAGTGCCCGGGACCTTCGGGCGAACACTGAAGCTTTCTTT
few	TRBV10-3	TRBD1	TRBJ1-1	CAISDYGTGNTEAFF	TGTGCCATCAGTGACTACGGGACAGGAAACACTGAAGCTTTCTTT
many	TRBV9	.	TRBJ1-2	CASSRDRDPGYTF	TGTGCCAGCAGCAGGGACCGAGATCCTGGCTACACCTTC
.	TRBV29-1	.	TRBJ2-5	CSVRGGFRKETQYF	TGCAGCGTTCGCGGTGGCTTTCGAAAAGAGACCCAGTACTTC
.	TRBV15	.	TRBJ2-5	CATSQGQETQYF	TGTGCCACCAGTCAGGGTCAAGAGACCCAGTACTTC
few	TRBV7-9	TRBD2	TRBJ2-7	CASSQVGLAENYEQYF	TGTGCCAGCAGCCAAGTAGGACTAGCGGAAAACTACGAGCAGTACTTC
.	TRBV4-1	TRBD2	TRBJ2-7	CASSQVLGVSGPASCEQYF	TGCGCCAGCAGCCAAGTCTTGGGGGTTAGCGGGCCCGCCTCCTGCGAGCAGTACTTC
.	TRBV7-2	TRBD1	TRBJ1-5	CASSVDRGEQPQHF	TGTGCCAGCAGCGTCGACAGGGGCGAGCAGCCCCAGCATTTT
many	TRBV20-1	.	TRBJ1-3	CSAGPRSSGNTIYF	TGCAGTGCTGGTCCCAGGAGCTCTGGAAACACCATATATTTT
many	TRBV7-2	.	TRBJ1-5	CASSFGTRESQPQHF	TGTGCCAGCAGCTTTGGCACCAGGGAGAGTCAGCCCCAGCATTTT
few	TRBV7-9	TRBD2	TRBJ2-7	CAGYSGGLSYEQYF	TGTGCCGGTTATAGCGGGGGCCTCTCCTACGAGCAGTACTTC
.	TRBV7-9	TRBD2	TRBJ2-1	CASSQHGLAAREQFF	TGTGCCAGCAGCCAACACGGACTAGCGGCCCGTGAGCAGTTCTTC
many	TRBV20-1	.	TRBJ1-5	CSASGGRSNQPQHF	TGCAGTGCTAGCGGGGGAAGGAGCAATCAGCCCCAGCATTTT
.	TRBV6-5	TRBD1	TRBJ2-7	CASRHILSGTGAYEQYF	TGTGCCAGCAGACATATACTATCCGGGACAGGGGCCTACGAGCAGTACTTC
.	TRBV10-2	TRBD2	TRBJ2-5	CATRAGGETQYF	TGCGCGACGCGAGCGGGAGGAGAGACCCAGTACTTC
.	TRBV20-1	TRBD1	TRBJ2-5	CSPTGGYQETQYF	TGCAGCCCGACAGGGGGATACCAAGAGACCCAGTACTTC
many	TRBV5-1	.	TRBJ1-1	CASSLGQGTDTEAFF	TGCGCCAGCAGCTTAGGGCAGGGCACGGACACTGAAGCTTTCTTT
many	TRBV7-2	.	TRBJ1-5	CASSLSGGIGQPQHF	TGTGCCAGCAGCTTAAGCGGGGGAATAGGTCAGCCCCAGCATTTT
many	TRBV28	TRBD1	TRBJ1-2	CASSREGRQGVWGYTF	TGTGCCAGCAGCCGTGAAGGGAGGCAGGGGGTTTGGGGCTACACCTTC
.	TRBV10-3	.	TRBJ2-6	CAISEQGPGANVLTF	TGTGCCATCAGTGAGCAGGGGCCTGGGGCCAACGTCCTGACTTTC
many	TRBV29-1	.	TRBJ1-1	CSVVKLEAFF	TGCAGCGTTGTTAAACTTGAAGCTTTCTTT
.	TRBV10-3	.	TRBJ1-1	CAISEGQATEAFF	TGTGCCATCAGTGAGGGTCAGGCTACTGAAGCTTTCTTT
.	TRBV10-3	TRBD1	TRBJ1-6	CASTGTGGGESPLHF	TGTGCCAGTACCGGGACAGGGGGCGGAGAGTCACCCCTCCACTTT
.	TRBV10-3	TRBD1	TRBJ1-5	CAISEPDRGFGGNQPQHF	TGTGCCATCAGTGAACCGGACAGGGGGTTTGGCGGCAATCAGCCCCAGCATTTT
.	TRBV29-1	.	TRBJ1-2	CSVGAGAIGYTF	TGCAGCGTTGGCGCAGGGGCTATAGGCTACACCTTC
few	TRBV11-2	.	TRBJ2-5	CASSSPGFQETQYF	TGTGCCAGCAGCTCTCCGGGATTTCAAGAGACCCAGTACTTC
once	TRBV7-2	.	TRBJ1-2	CASSLAKGGYTF	TGTGCCAGCAGCTTAGCAAAGGGGGGCTACACCTTC
.	TRBV9	.	TRBJ1-1	CASSPLFRETEAFF	TGTGCCAGCAGCCCTTTGTTCAGGGAAACTGAAGCTTTCTTT
many	TRBV6-1	.	TRBJ2-5	CATTQGALGETQYF	TGTGCCACCACACAGGGTGCGCTGGGAGAGACCCAGTACTTC
.	TRBV20-1	.	TRBJ2-5	CSASGTVGETQYF	TGCAGTGCTAGTGGGACGGTAGGGGAGACCCAGTACTTC
once	TRBV29-1	.	TRBJ1-1	CSVAAGTKGRLTEAFF	TGCAGCGTTGCCGCCGGGACCAAGGGGCGACTTACTGAAGCTTTCTTT
few	TRBV29-1	.	TRBJ2-5	CSVALIGGETQYF	TGCAGCGTTGCATTAATTGGGGGAGAGACCCAGTACTTC
few	TRBV5-4	.	TRBJ1-2	CASSLVGQGYGYTF	TGTGCCAGCAGCTTGGTTGGGCAGGGGTATGGCTACACCTTC
few	TRBV7-9	.	TRBJ2-7	CASSLVQGGDEQYF	TGTGCCAGCAGTTTAGTGCAGGGAGGCGACGAGCAGTACTTC
.	TRBV28	.	TRBJ1-6	CASKGNSPLHF	TGTGCCTCGAAGGGGAATTCACCCCTCCACTTT
once	TRBV7-9	TRBD2	TRBJ2-5	CAISGQTSAETQYF	TGTGCCATCAGCGGACAGACTAGCGCGGAGACCCAGTACTTC
.	TRBV28	TRBD1	TRBJ2-7	CASSSWTGDIYEQYF	TGTGCCAGCAGTTCTTGGACAGGAGACATCTACGAGCAGTACTTC
.	TRBV7-2	.	TRBJ2-3	CASNPKAGSTDTQYF	TGTGCCAGCAATCCTAAAGCAGGGAGCACAGATACGCAGTATTTT
many	TRBV29-1	.	TRBJ1-3	CSATEDSGNTIYF	TGCAGCGCGACTGAGGACTCTGGAAACACCATATATTTT
.	TRBV6-1	TRBD1	TRBJ1-1	CASCRTGGALQEAFF	TGTGCCAGTTGCCGGACAGGCGGGGCCCTTCAAGAAGCCTTCTTT
.	TRBV10-2	.	TRBJ2-2	CASSESGENTGELFF	TGTGCCAGCAGTGAGTCGGGGGAAAACACCGGGGAGCTGTTTTTT
.	TRBV7-8	TRBD1	TRBJ1-1	CASSLGPLGQGMVTEAFF	TGTGCCAGCAGCTTAGGTCCATTGGGACAGGGGATGGTCACTGAAGCTTTCTTT
.	TRBV7-8	.	TRBJ2-5	CASSLAEDETQYF	TGTGCCAGCAGCTTAGCCGAAGACGAGACCCAGTACTTC
.	TRBV20-1	TRBD1	TRBJ2-5	CSARKTGNTGETQYF	TGCAGTGCTAGAAAGACAGGGAACACCGGGGAGACCCAGTACTTC
few	TRBV6-5	.	TRBJ2-2	CASSYSYFGELFF	TGTGCCAGCAGTTACTCGTATTTCGGGGAGCTGTTTTTT
.	TRBV13	TRBD2	TRBJ2-2	CASSPRGGEAGELFF	TGTGCCAGCAGCCCGCGGGGGGGAGAGGCCGGGGAGCTGTTTTTT
many	TRBV4-2	.	TRBJ1-5	CASSQDGAQPQHF	TGTGCCAGCAGCCAAGATGGCGCCCAGCCCCAGCATTTT
few	TRBV9	.	TRBJ1-6	CASSADPGPSTESPLHF	TGTGCCAGCAGCGCGGACCCGGGACCTTCGACCGAATCACCCCTCCACTTT
.	TRBV7-9	.	TRBJ1-2	CASSSSDNNYGYTF	TGTGCCAGCAGTTCAAGTGACAACAACTATGGCTACACCTTC